The next 30 T cell receptor beta chains were all read from a single sample in a study of a mutant IDH1 vaccine in newly diagnosed glioma (dated by TCRdb to the early 2020s). These TCRs are of unknown antigen specificity. Libraries were prepared through the immunoSEQ multiplex PCR assay. TCRdb took over this immuneACCESS table, retaining in-frame rearrangements with V and J assigned. Such tables are incomplete; in checked studies, under half of the missing clones stem from an unresolved V gene, and the remainder is unexplained. Here the sample has approximately 26,000 clones; under 85% occur a single time. Clones ranked in the top ten supply 6% to 8.5% of the sample. The sample's time point label is to be understood as: week 5, during vaccination. Each vaccine dose, consisting of 300 ug of a 20-mer mutant IDH1 peptide in Montanide, was administered subcutaneously with topical imiquimod. The sequences come from PBMCs, collected from a glioma patient whose treatment included an IDH1 peptide vaccine. The receptor source for this set is a man aged 35 to 55 with glioma. Some clones in this sample may be carry-over from other donors' samples.

The chain employs TRBV30 and TRBJ1-3; D unresolved. CDR3 length: 15 residues. Per the germline V gene, CDR1 is GTSNPN and CDR2 is SVGIG (reference sequence). The CDR3 loop is CAPRFRAVTGNTIYF. For the CDR3, the DNA is TGTGCTCCGCGTTTTCGGGCGGTGACTGGAAACACCATATATTTT.

The chain has TRBV5-4 and TRBJ2-5; TRBD1 might be the D (5 bases). Trimming pared 4 bases from V and 5 bases from J, leaving 24 bases between. This CDR3 has 17 residues. From germline, CDR1 is SGHNT and CDR2 YYREEE (reference sequence). The CDR3 sequence is CASSPSPGWGAGETQYF. In DNA form, the CDR3 reads TGTGCCAGCAGCCCCTCCCCCGGGTGGGGCGCCGGGGAGACCCAGTACTTC.

This chain joins TRBV7-2 and TRBJ1-4; D may be TRBD1 (6 bases). The CDR3 consists of 13 residues. Per germline, CDR1 SGHTA and CDR2 FQGNSA. V was shortened by 5 bases and J by 8 bases, with 12 bases between the two germline ends. The CDR3 loop reads CASSLFRGEKLFF. CDR3 in DNA: TGTGCCAGCAGCCTCTTCAGGGGCGAAAAACTGTTTTTT.

The rearrangement links TRBV18 to TRBJ1-6, with D perhaps TRBD1 (5 bases). Trimming cost V 8 bases and J 3 bases, with 14 bases left between them. Germline loops: CDR1 KGHSH, CDR2 LQKENI. CDR3 length: 15 residues. CDR3 region: CASQGTLDYNSPLHF. CDR3 in DNA: TGTGCCAGCCAAGGGACGCTTGACTATAATTCACCCCTCCACTTT.

The genes are TRBV7-8 and TRBJ1-3; the D is unclear. The V end lost 3 bases, the J end lost 3 bases, and 6 bases lay between the germline ends. Looked up from germline, CDR1 is SGHVS and CDR2 is FQNEAQ. The CDR3 is 13 residues long. This CDR3 is CASSLTDGNTIYF. As DNA, the CDR3 is TGTGCCAGCAGCTTGACGGATGGAAACACCATATATTTT.

This clone has only one observation. The genes are TRBV18 and TRBJ1-3; 7 nucleotides agree with TRBD1. CDR1 is KGHSH and CDR2 is LQKENI in the germline V gene. The CDR3 totals 15 residues. The V and J ends lost 2 bases and 10 bases, in that order; junction bases with no gene match: 11. This chain's CDR3 is CASSPAPTGSSTIYF. The CDR3 nucleotides are TGTGCCAGCTCACCAGCACCGACAGGGTCTAGTACCATATATTTT.

This rearrangement joins TRBV25-1 to TRBJ1-1; maybe TRBD1 (6 bases). The CDR3 is 14 residues long. Germline lookup yields CDR1 MGHDK and CDR2 SYGVNS. V dropped 4 bases and J dropped 6 bases, with 15 bases sitting between them. The CDR3 DNA follows: TGTGCCAGCAGTGGATACGGGGACACCTCTGAAGCTTTCTTT. Encoded protein: CASSGYGDTSEAFF.

This chain connects TRBV6-5 to TRBJ1-1; D not resolved. The CDR3 spans 12 residues. V was cut by 2 bases and J by 6 bases, with 7 bases left in between. Germline V gene data show CDR1 as MNHEY and CDR2 as SVGAGI. The CDR3 spells CASSYPASEAFF. The CDR3, as DNA: TGTGCCAGCAGTTACCCCGCATCTGAAGCTTTCTTT.

The rearrangement uses TRBV7-9 and TRBJ1-4; TRBD1 matches 8 bases. Looked up from germline, CDR1 is SEHNR and CDR2 is FQNEAQ (reference sequence). The CDR3 extends over 15 amino acids. Trimming removed 4 bases from V and 7 bases from J; junction bases left unmatched: 8. CDR3: CASSSTGAGGEKLFF. Written as DNA, the CDR3 is TGTGCCAGCAGCTCGACAGGGGCGGGGGGTGAAAAACTGTTTTTT.

This chain joins TRBV7-9 and TRBJ1-6; D unclear. Germline CDR1 and CDR2: SEHNR and FQNEAQ (reference sequence). The CDR3 contains 13 residues. V lost 1 base to trimming and J lost 8 bases, with 6 bases between them. The CDR3: CASSLVGDSPLHF. CDR3 nucleotides: TGTGCCAGCAGCTTAGTGGGAGATTCACCCCTCCACTTT.

There are a few counts of this clone. The genes are TRBV27 and TRBJ1-1; 7 bases map to TRBD1. Germline CDR1 is MNHEY and CDR2 is SMNVEV (reference sequence). With V trimmed by 6 bases and J by 0 bases, 7 bases remained unmatched. This CDR3 region has 15 residues. Here the CDR3 reads CASRMIGTVNTEAFF. In nucleotides, the CDR3 is TGTGCCAGCAGGATGATCGGGACAGTGAACACTGAAGCTTTCTTT.

This chain joins TRBV30 and TRBJ1-1; TRBD1 might be the D (5 bases). Trimming left V 0 bases short and J 7 bases short, with 12 bases between. Germline assignment: CDR1 GTSNPN and CDR2 SVGIG (reference sequence). The CDR3 is made up of 13 amino acids. CDR3 loop: CAWSVWGDGEAFF. In DNA, the CDR3 is TGTGCCTGGAGTGTCTGGGGGGATGGTGAAGCTTTCTTT.

The V and J genes are TRBV11-1 and TRBJ2-6; the D gene is possibly TRBD1 (6 bases). Trimming took 3 bases from V and 0 from J, leaving 15 bases between them. CDR1 SGHAT and CDR2 FQDESV come from the germline V gene (reference sequence). CDR3 length: 18 amino acids. CDR3: CASSFAGVPLSGANVLTF. The CDR3 bases are TGTGCCAGCAGCTTTGCAGGGGTCCCTCTCTCTGGGGCCAACGTCCTGACTTTC.

This clone was seen a single time. The chain carries TRBV5-1 and TRBJ1-1; a weak D match, TRBD1 (6 bases). This CDR3 is 16 amino acids long. Germline CDR1 reads SGHRS; CDR2 reads YFSETQ. V gave up 0 bases and J gave up 5 bases, with 17 bases separating them. CDR3 loop: CASSLALEGGWTEAFF. The CDR3 nucleotides are TGCGCCAGCAGCTTGGCCTTAGAGGGGGGGTGGACTGAAGCTTTCTTT. Full variable domain (rest looked up from reference TRBV5-1 and TRBJ1-1): KAGVTQTPRYLIKTRGQQVTLSCSPISGHRSVSWYQQTPGQGLQFLFEYFSETQRNKGNFPGRFSGRQFSNSRSEMNVSTLELGDSALYLCASSLALEGGWTEAFFGQGTRLTVV.

CDR3 protein: CASSQEGGLAASQYF. The CDR3 DNA is TGCGCCAGCAGCCAAGAAGGGGGACTAGCGGCCTCTCAGTACTTC. The genes are TRBV4-1 and TRBJ2-7; TRBD2 matches at 11 bases. Germline values: CDR1 MGHRA, CDR2 YSYEKL. This CDR3 comprises 15 residues. Losses at the gene ends were 0 bases for V and 10 bases for J; bases not matched to a gene: 8.

In its sample, this clone was seen a few times. This chain joins TRBV30 and TRBJ1-1; a weak D match, TRBD1 (5 bases). This CDR3 spans 13 amino acids. Germline assignment: CDR1 GTSNPN and CDR2 SVGIG (reference sequence). V was shortened by 0 bases and J by 6 bases, with 11 bases between the two germline ends. CDR3 in amino acids: CAWSVRDGAEAFF. The CDR3 DNA follows: TGTGCCTGGAGTGTCCGGGACGGCGCTGAAGCTTTCTTT.

The chain is built from TRBV7-2 and TRBJ2-3, with a tentative D call TRBD1 (6 bases). This CDR3 region has 12 residues. Per germline, CDR1 SGHTA and CDR2 FQGNSA. V was trimmed by 5 bases and J by 7 bases, leaving 10 bases between them. Here the CDR3 DNA reads TGTGCCAGCAGCAGACGGGACAATACGCAGTATTTT. Translated, it gives CASSRRDNTQYF.

Details on this clone: Other DNA sequences in this specimen translate into the identical CDR3. The chain couples TRBV2 to TRBJ2-3, with 8 bases aligning to TRBD1. V was pared by 5 bases and J by 3 bases, with 4 bases of the junction left unmatched. CDR3 length: 14 residues. CDR1 and CDR2 from the germline V gene are SNHLY and FYNNEI. The CDR3 sequence is CASSLGQETDTQYF. The DNA of the CDR3 is TGTGCCAGCAGTTTGGGACAGGAGACAGATACGCAGTATTTT.

The V call is TRBV7-9, the J call TRBJ2-1; 8 nucleotides agree with TRBD2. Germline loops: CDR1 SEHNR, CDR2 FQNEAQ (reference sequence). The length of the CDR3 is 17 residues. Unmatched junction bases numbered 10, after V lost 1 base and J lost 5 bases. The chain's CDR3 is CASSLVLGTRNHNEQFF. In nucleotides, the CDR3 is TGTGCCAGCAGCTTAGTCCTCGGGACTAGAAACCACAATGAGCAGTTCTTC.

This clone has only a few counts. The chain links TRBV9 to TRBJ2-7; TRBD2 agrees at 10 bases. V gave up 4 bases and J gave up 0 bases; unmatched junction bases: 4. Germline-derived CDR1 and CDR2 are SGDLS and YYNGEE. The CDR3 spans 15 residues. This CDR3 is CASSSSGGVSYEQYF. The CDR3 DNA is TGTGCCAGCAGCTCTAGCGGGGGAGTCTCCTACGAGCAGTACTTC.

The J gene is TRBJ2-5, the V gene TRBV5-1, with 7 nucleotides matching TRBD1. The CDR3 has 13 amino acids. CDR1 SGHRS and CDR2 YFSETQ come from the germline V gene. J lost 8 bases, V lost 4 bases, and 8 bases had no gene match. The CDR3 loop reads CASSPGTVATQYF. The CDR3 coding sequence is TGCGCCAGCAGCCCCGGGACAGTGGCCACCCAGTACTTC.

The rearrangement joins TRBV29-1 to TRBJ2-2, with 15 bases lining up with TRBD2. Germline V lookup: CDR1 SQVTM, CDR2 ANQGSEA. Germline trimming cut 5 bases from V and 5 bases from J; bases unmatched to any gene: 12. The CDR3 covers 18 residues. CDR3 sequence (DNA): TGCAGCGTTCGCGGACTAGCGGGGGGGCCTAAGGGGACCGGGGAGCTGTTTTTT. Protein sequence: CSVRGLAGGPKGTGELFF.

The gene calls are TRBV6-4 and TRBJ1-1, with a weak D call TRBD1 (5 bases). The CDR3 sequence is 15 residues long. Germline V lookup: CDR1 MRHNA, CDR2 SNTAGT. The V and J ends lost 1 base and 2 bases respectively, with 11 bases between them. CDR3 nucleotides: TGTGCCAGCAGTGACTATAAGACAGTTAACACTGAAGCTTTCTTT. Translating it yields CASSDYKTVNTEAFF.

This chain uses TRBV30 with TRBJ2-3; 10 bases are shared with TRBD2. Looked up from germline, CDR1 is GTSNPN and CDR2 is SVGIG (reference sequence). With V trimmed by 5 bases and J by 1 base, 6 bases remained unmatched. The CDR3 has 15 residues. CDR3 protein: CAWEERGGGTDTQYF. The CDR3 coding sequence is TGTGCCTGGGAGGAGCGGGGGGGAGGCACAGATACGCAGTATTTT.

This chain joins TRBV27 and TRBJ1-4; 7 bases map to TRBD1. The germline gives CDR1 MNHEY, CDR2 SMNVEV (reference sequence). After removal of 5 bases from V and 2 bases from J, the junction contained 5 bases not matched to a gene. This CDR3 region has 15 residues. The CDR3 is CASSPEGQTNEKLFF. The DNA for the CDR3 is TGTGCCAGCAGTCCGGAGGGACAGACTAATGAAAAACTGTTTTTT.

This clone showed up just once. This chain connects TRBV7-9 to TRBJ1-5, with TRBD1 matching over 7 bases. The V and J ends lost 1 base and 2 bases, in that order; junction bases with no gene match: 8. Germline CDR1 is SEHNR and CDR2 is FQNEAQ (reference sequence). There are 17 residues in the CDR3. CDR3 nucleotide sequence: TGTGCCAGCAGCTTAGGAACAGGGGCGGTGGGCAATCAGCCCCAGCATTTT. It specifies CASSLGTGAVGNQPQHF.

The chain is built from TRBV27 and TRBJ2-5; D is possibly TRBD1 (5 bases). V shed 5 bases and J shed 7 bases, with 14 bases lying between them. Germline V gene data show CDR1 as MNHEY and CDR2 as SMNVEV (reference sequence). The CDR3 length is 13 residues. The CDR3 DNA reads as TGTGCCAGCAGTAGGGGCAGGGAAAGGACCCAGTACTTC. Protein: CASSRGRERTQYF.

This clone was seen once. J is TRBJ2-7 and V is TRBV6-1, with 7 bases aligning to TRBD1. The CDR3 extends over 12 amino acids. Per germline, CDR1 MNHNS and CDR2 SASEGT. V shed 8 bases, J shed 5 bases, and the junction held 6 bases outside the gene matches. The DNA of the CDR3 is TGTGCCAGCCACAGGGGAATCCACGAGCAGTACTTC. Translating gives CASHRGIHEQYF.

The genes are TRBV5-1 and TRBJ2-5; the D gene could be TRBD1 or TRBD2 (5 bases each). V shed 5 bases and J shed 5 bases, with 19 bases lying between them. The CDR3 is made up of 15 amino acids. Germline V gene data show CDR1 as SGHRS and CDR2 as YFSETQ. CDR3 sequence (DNA): TGCGCCAGCAGGCCCCCCCCAGGGACCCGGGAGACCCAGTACTTC. Translated, it gives CASRPPPGTRETQYF.

The chain employs TRBV12-5 and TRBJ2-5, with 12 bases matching TRBD2. Losses at the gene ends were 1 base for V and 5 bases for J; bases not matched to a gene: 2. The CDR3 consists of 15 residues. Per germline, CDR1 LGHNT and CDR2 FRNRAP. The CDR3: CASGLGLAGGETQYF. The CDR3 nucleotides read TGTGCTAGTGGTTTGGGCCTAGCGGGGGGGGAGACCCAGTACTTC.